Below, 10 T cell receptor beta chains from the same sample are listed, as sequenced in a study of tumor-infiltrating lymphocytes in primary liver carcinoma. The study co-extracted DNA and RNA from 20-30 mg of unsorted bulk tissue. A primer matching the constant region was used to make TCR beta cDNA from 450 to 550 ng of total RNA. Three nested multiplex PCR rounds, a slightly modified ARM-PCR, produced the libraries for TCR beta. Investigators reported that the first two PCR rounds, at 9 to 11 cycles each, used TRBV1-TRBV30 forward primers with a C-beta reverse primer. TCRdb re-called the multiplex PCR reads with MiXCR, one entry per CDR3 protein. The sample shows about 78,000 distinct CDR3 sequences, about two thirds of them seen only once. Sequenced input: liver tumor tissue from sampling region 4. Subset denoted: tumor region T4, right-lateral pole. The receptors originated from a woman aged 55-70 years with primary liver carcinoma and hepatitis B virus infection.

Worth noting for this clonotype: This sequence may be a read error, since a much larger clone differs from it by one base. The V gene is TRBV24-1, the J gene TRBJ2-1; D gene unclear. CDR1 and CDR2 from the germline V gene are KGHDR and SFDVKD. The CDR3 length is 13 residues. As DNA, the CDR3 is TGTGCCGCCAGTGATTTGACCCGGAAAGAGCAGTTCTTC. It is translated as CAASDLTRKEQFF.

At least ten counts were recorded for this clonotype. This chain uses TRBV5-1 with TRBJ2-3; 10 bases line up with TRBD2. This CDR3 contains 14 residues. From germline, CDR1 is SGHRS and CDR2 YFSETQ. Trimming took 3 bases from V and 6 from J; bases not matched to a gene: 4. CDR3 nucleotide sequence: TGCGCCAGCAGCTCGAGCGGGGGGGAGGATACGCAGTATTTT. This gives the protein CASSSSGGEDTQYF.

This clonotype was found many times. The chain couples TRBV7-9 to TRBJ1-1; 11 bases align to TRBD1. Trimming at V came to 5 bases and at J to 3 bases, leaving 2 bases not matched to a gene. The CDR3 consists of 14 residues. CDR1 SEHNR and CDR2 FQNEAQ come from the germline V gene (reference sequence). Here the CDR3 DNA reads TGTGCCAGCAGCCGGGACAGGGGGGACACTGAAGCTTTCTTT. It yields the protein CASSRDRGDTEAFF.

On this clonotype: The CDR3 does not end in the conserved phenylalanine or tryptophan, so this is likely a read error. The genes are TRBV13 and TRBJ2-1; 10 bases are shared with TRBD2. Germline CDR1 and CDR2: PRHDT and FYEKMQ (reference sequence). With 4 bases clipped from V and 9 bases from J, the junction kept 12 bases outside the gene matches. CDR3 length equals 16 residues. CDR3 sequence reads: CASSSNKAGGGGEQFL. The CDR3 nucleotides are TGTGCCAGCAGCTCCAACAAAGCGGGAGGGGGGGGTGAGCAGTTCCTT.

This clonotype was counted ten times or more. This rearrangement joins TRBV24-1 to TRBJ2-5, with TRBD2 matching over 12 bases. The length of the CDR3 is 17 residues. CDR1 KGHDR and CDR2 SFDVKD come from the germline V gene. The V and J ends lost 2 bases and 7 bases, in that order; junction bases with no gene match: 10. The DNA of the CDR3 is TGTGCCACCAGTGATTCCCGGACTAGCGGGATGTTAGGGACCCAGTACTTC. Translated: CATSDSRTSGMLGTQYF.

A note on this clonotype: A single base separates this from a much larger clone, so it may be a read error. The genes are TRBV11-2 and TRBJ2-6, with 8 bases lining up with TRBD1. Germline V gene sequence: CDR1 SGHAT, CDR2 FQNNGV. This CDR3 spans 21 amino acids. The CDR3 loop is CASSMGGDRGISLSGANVLAF. The CDR3 region has the DNA TGTGCCAGCAGCATGGGGGGAGACAGGGGCATTTCCCTCTCTGGGGCCAACGTCCTGGCTTTC.

Concerning this clonotype: Lacking the conserved final phenylalanine or tryptophan, this CDR3 likely reflects a read error. V gene TRBV11-2 combines with J gene TRBJ2-7, with TRBD2 identical over 8 bases. Germline V gives CDR1 SGHAT, CDR2 FQNNGV. The CDR3 is 16 amino acids. The CDR3 region has the DNA TGTGCCAGTAGCTACGGCGGGAGGACCTTGGGAAGCGAGCAGTACTTA. Its translation is CASSYGGRTLGSEQYL.

Only one count was recorded for this clonotype. Being one base from a much bigger clone, this may be a read error. CDR3 DNA: TGTGCCAACAGTCTCTGGACTAGCGGGAGCTATGAGCAGTTCTTC. It encodes CANSLWTSGSYEQFF. The J gene is TRBJ2-1, the V gene TRBV28, with TRBD2 matching over 13 bases. The CDR3 contains 15 residues. Germline V lookup: CDR1 MDHEN, CDR2 SYDVKM.

As regards this clonotype: Here the CDR3 omits its conserved ending phenylalanine or tryptophan, so a read error is the likely source. The chain recombines TRBV29-1 with TRBJ1-2; D unresolved. Germline lookup yields CDR1 SQVTM and CDR2 ANQGSEA. The CDR3 length is 13 residues. V was clipped by 4 bases and J by 0 bases, with 9 bases between them. CDR3 region: CSVGTEANYGYTL. As DNA, the CDR3 is TGCAGCGTTGGTACGGAAGCTAACTATGGCTACACCCTC.

Note on this clonotype: The conserved final phenylalanine or tryptophan is absent from the CDR3, which likely points to a read error. The CDR3 loop is CASGSGNMDTEAFS. For the CDR3, the DNA is TGTGCTAGTGGTTCCGGGAATATGGACACTGAAGCTTTCTCT. The chain employs TRBV12-5 and TRBJ1-1; D unresolved. Deletions cut 4 bases from V and 3 bases from J, with 12 bases between. The germline V gene encodes CDR1 LGHNT and CDR2 FRNRAP. There are 14 residues in the CDR3.